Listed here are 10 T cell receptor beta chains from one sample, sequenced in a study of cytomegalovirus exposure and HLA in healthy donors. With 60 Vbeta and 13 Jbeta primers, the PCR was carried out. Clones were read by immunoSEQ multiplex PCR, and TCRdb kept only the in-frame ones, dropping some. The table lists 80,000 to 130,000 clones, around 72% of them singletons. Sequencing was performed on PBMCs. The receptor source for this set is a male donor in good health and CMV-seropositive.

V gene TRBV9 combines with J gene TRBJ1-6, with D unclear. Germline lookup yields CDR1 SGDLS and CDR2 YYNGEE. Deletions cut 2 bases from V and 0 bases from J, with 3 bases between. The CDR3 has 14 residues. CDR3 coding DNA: TGTGCCAGCAGCGTCGGCTCCTATAATTCACCCCTCCACTTT. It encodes CASSVGSYNSPLHF.

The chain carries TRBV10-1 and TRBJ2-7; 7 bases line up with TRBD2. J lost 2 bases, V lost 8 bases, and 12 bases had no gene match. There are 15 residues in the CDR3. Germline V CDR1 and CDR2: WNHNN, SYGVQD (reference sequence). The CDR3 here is CASSRAGDSPYEQYF. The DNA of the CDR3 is TGCGCCAGCTCCCGTGCGGGGGACTCACCCTACGAGCAGTACTTC.

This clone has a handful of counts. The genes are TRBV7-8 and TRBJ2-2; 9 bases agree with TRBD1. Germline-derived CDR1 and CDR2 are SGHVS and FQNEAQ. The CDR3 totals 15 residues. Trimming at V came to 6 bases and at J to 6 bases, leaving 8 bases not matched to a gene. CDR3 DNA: TGTGCCAGCAGATCTGGGACAGGGAGATCCGGGGAGCTGTTTTTT. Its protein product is CASRSGTGRSGELFF.

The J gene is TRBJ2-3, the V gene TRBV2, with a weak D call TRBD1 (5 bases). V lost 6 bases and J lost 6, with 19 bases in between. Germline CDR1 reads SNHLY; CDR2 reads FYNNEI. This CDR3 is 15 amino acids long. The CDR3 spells CASSNRARKGDTQYF. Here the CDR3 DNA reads TGTGCCAGCAGCAACCGGGCCCGCAAGGGGGATACGCAGTATTTT.

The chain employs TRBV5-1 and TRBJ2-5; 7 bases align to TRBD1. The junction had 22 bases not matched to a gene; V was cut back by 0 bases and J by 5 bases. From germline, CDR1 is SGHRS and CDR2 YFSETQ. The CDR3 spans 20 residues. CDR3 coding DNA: TGCGCCAGCAGCTTGGGAGTAGGGACAGTAGGCATCCATGGTGGTGAGACCCAGTACTTC. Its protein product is CASSLGVGTVGIHGGETQYF.

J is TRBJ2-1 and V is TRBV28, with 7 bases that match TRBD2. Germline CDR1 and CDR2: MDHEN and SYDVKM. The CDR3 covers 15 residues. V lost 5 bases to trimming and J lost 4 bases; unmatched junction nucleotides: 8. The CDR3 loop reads CASSNRDGGYNEQFF. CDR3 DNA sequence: TGTGCCAGCAGTAACCGGGACGGGGGGTACAATGAGCAGTTCTTC.

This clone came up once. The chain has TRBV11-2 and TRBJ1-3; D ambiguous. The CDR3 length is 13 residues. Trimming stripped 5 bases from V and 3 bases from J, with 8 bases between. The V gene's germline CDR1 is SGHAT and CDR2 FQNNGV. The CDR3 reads CASSLPSGNTIYF. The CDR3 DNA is TGTGCCAGCAGCCTCCCGAGTGGAAACACCATATATTTT.

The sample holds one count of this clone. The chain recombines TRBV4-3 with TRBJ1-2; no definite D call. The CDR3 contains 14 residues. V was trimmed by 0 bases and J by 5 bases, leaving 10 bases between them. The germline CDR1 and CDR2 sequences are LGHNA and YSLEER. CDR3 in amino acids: CASSQDRPAYGYTF. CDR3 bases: TGCGCCAGCAGCCAAGATCGGCCAGCGTATGGCTACACCTTC.

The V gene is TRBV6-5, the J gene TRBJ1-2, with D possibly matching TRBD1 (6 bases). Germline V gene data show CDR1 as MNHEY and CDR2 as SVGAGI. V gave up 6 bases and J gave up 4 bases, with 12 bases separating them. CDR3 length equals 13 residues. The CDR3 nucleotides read TGTGCCAGCAGACGGGACAAAAGCTATGGCTACACCTTC. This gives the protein CASRRDKSYGYTF.

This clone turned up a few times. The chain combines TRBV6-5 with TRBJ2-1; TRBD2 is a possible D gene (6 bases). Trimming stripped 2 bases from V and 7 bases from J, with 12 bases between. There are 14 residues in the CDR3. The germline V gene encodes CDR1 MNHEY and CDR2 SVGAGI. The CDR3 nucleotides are TGTGCCAGCAGTTACCAGGGAGGTTTGAATGAGCAGTTCTTC. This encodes CASSYQGGLNEQFF.